The T cell receptor (beta chain) under discussion was sequenced for a study of cytomegalovirus exposure and HLA in healthy donors. Nominally healthy donors provided the samples, though records likely missed some immune exposures. Points from the study as a whole: An Asian-associated ancestry cluster reportedly showed fewer N-insertions than the approximately 690-donor mean in a later analysis. Later analysis demonstrated an association between a missense DCLRE1C variant and TCR beta V- and J-gene trimming. CMV antigen specificity was confirmed in vitro for three CMV-associated chains.

The CDR3 totals 15 residues. Germline V gives CDR1 SGHDN, CDR2 FVKESK. Trimming took 3 bases from V and 0 from J; bases not matched to a gene: 3. PCR employed 60 Vbeta and 13 Jbeta primers. Generated by immunoSEQ multiplex PCR, the TCRdb table keeps only in-frame clones and is missing some. The table records 130,000 or so clones, approximately 8.9% of them present only once. As to this clone: Its antigen is not known.

The sequenced material came from PBMCs. The genes are TRBV14 and TRBJ2-7, with 9 bases that match TRBD1. This sequence was found in a woman between 35 and 50 years old in good health and CMV-seropositive. CDR3 in DNA: TGTGCCAGCAGCCACCGGACAGGGGTCTCCTACGAGCAGTACTTC. This translates into CASSHRTGVSYEQYF.